The 22 T cell receptor beta chains given below trace back to one sample, sequenced in a study of cytomegalovirus exposure and HLA in healthy donors. Libraries were prepared by immunoSEQ multiplex PCR; TCRdb keeps only in-frame clonotypes and omits some of them. The sample has under 200,000 clones, about 96% seen once. The source material was PBMCs. These receptors all stem from a woman younger than 30 in good health and CMV-seronegative.

About this clone itself: Just one base apart from a much larger clone, this may be a read error. As DNA, the CDR3 is TGTGCCAGCAGTGAACTAGCGGGGAACACCGGGGAGCTGTTTTTT. Encoded protein: CASSELAGNTGELFF. V usage is TRBV2 and J usage is TRBJ2-2; 8 bases are a match to TRBD2. Per germline, CDR1 SNHLY and CDR2 FYNNEI. The V gene end was trimmed by 2 bases and the J gene end by 1 base; junction bases not matched to a gene: 0. CDR3 length: 15 residues. The full variable domain, rest sourced from reference TRBV2 and TRBJ2-2, is EPEVTQTPSHQVTQMGQEVILRCVPISNHLYFYWYRQILGQKVEFLVSFYNNEISEKSEIFDDQFSVERPDGSNFTLKIRSTKLEDSAMYFCASSELAGNTGELFFGEGSRLTVL.

This clone occurred once. The chain combines TRBV5-6 with TRBJ2-6, with 7 positions matching TRBD1. The CDR3 has 16 residues. V lost 2 bases, J lost 4 bases, and 6 bases stayed unmatched. Looked up from germline, CDR1 is SGHDT and CDR2 is YYEEEE. The CDR3 region has the DNA TGTGCCAGCAGCTTCCTGAGGGGGCACGGGGCCAACGTCCTGACTTTC. Residues: CASSFLRGHGANVLTF.

The chain recombines TRBV29-1 with TRBJ1-1; weak D call: TRBD1 (6 bases). CDR3 length: 14 residues. Germline V lookup: CDR1 SQVTM, CDR2 ANQGSEA. Trimming shortened V by 0 bases and J by 2 bases, and 10 bases separated the two germline ends. The CDR3, as DNA: TGCAGCGTTGAAGACCAGGGGTCCAACACTGAAGCTTTCTTT. This translates into CSVEDQGSNTEAFF.

This rearrangement joins TRBV19 to TRBJ1-1; perhaps TRBD1 as D (5 bases). Trimming left V 3 bases short and J 4 bases short, with 12 bases between. The CDR3 loop spans 14 amino acids. Germline CDR1 LNHDA, CDR2 SQIVND (reference sequence). CDR3: CASSIGGVSTEAFF. The CDR3 region has the DNA TGTGCCAGTAGTATCGGGGGGGTGAGCACTGAAGCTTTCTTT.

The rearrangement joins TRBV2 to TRBJ1-5; possibly TRBD1 for D (6 bases). The CDR3 contains 14 residues. V was shortened by 5 bases and J by 3 bases, with 11 bases between the two germline ends. Germline V lookup: CDR1 SNHLY, CDR2 FYNNEI. Here the CDR3 DNA reads TGTGCCAGCAGTCCTGGACAGCTCAATCAGCCCCAGCATTTT. Translating it yields CASSPGQLNQPQHF.

V and J are TRBV2 and TRBJ2-5; TRBD1 might be the D (5 bases). Between the trimmed V and J ends, which lost 6 bases and 1 base, there was a span of 15 bases. Germline values: CDR1 SNHLY, CDR2 FYNNEI. The CDR3 runs 15 residues. The DNA of the CDR3 is TGTGCCAGCAGGACCCACAGGAACACCCAAGAGACCCAGTACTTC. Translation: CASRTHRNTQETQYF.

The rearrangement uses TRBV6-4 and TRBJ2-3; 8 bases fit TRBD1. The CDR3 is made up of 14 amino acids. J gave up 4 bases and V 0 bases, and 0 bases lay outside the gene matches. Germline loops: CDR1 MRHNA, CDR2 SNTAGT. CDR3 amino acids: CASSDSTGADTQYF. The DNA for the CDR3 is TGTGCCAGCAGTGACTCGACAGGGGCAGATACGCAGTATTTT.

The chain uses TRBV6-1 and TRBJ1-4; D is possibly TRBD1 (6 bases). This CDR3 is built from 15 residues. V was pared by 4 bases and J by 3 bases, with 12 bases between. CDR1 is MNHNS and CDR2 is SASEGT in the germline V gene. CDR3 sequence: CASSANRAPNEKLFF. In DNA, the CDR3 is TGTGCCAGCAGTGCCAACAGGGCACCTAATGAAAAACTGTTTTTT.

V is TRBV4-1 and J is TRBJ2-6; maybe TRBD1 (6 bases). Trimming left V 3 bases short and J 0 bases short, with 15 bases between. CDR1 and CDR2 (germline): MGHRA, YSYEKL. The CDR3 runs to 18 residues. The CDR3 DNA reads TGCGCCAGCAGCCAGAGGGGACAAATGAACTCTGGGGCCAACGTCCTGACTTTC. The encoded protein is CASSQRGQMNSGANVLTF.

The CDR3 DNA follows: TGTGCCAGCACCCGCCGGACAGTCGGTAATTCACCCCTCCACTTT. Its translation: CASTRRTVGNSPLHF. The rearrangement joins TRBV27 to TRBJ1-6; maybe TRBD1 (6 bases). CDR1 MNHEY and CDR2 SMNVEV come from the germline V gene (reference sequence). The CDR3 covers 15 residues. V lost 7 bases and J lost 6, with 16 bases in between.

The rearrangement links TRBV5-1 to TRBJ1-5; possible D gene TRBD1, 5 bases. This CDR3 spans 13 amino acids. V was clipped by 4 bases and J by 6 bases, with 11 bases between them. The germline V gene has CDR1 SGHRS and CDR2 YFSETQ. This chain's CDR3 is CASSLDSFQPQHF. CDR3 DNA sequence: TGCGCCAGCAGCCTCGACAGTTTTCAGCCCCAGCATTTT.

This clone has just one count. This chain connects TRBV15 to TRBJ2-7; D perhaps matches TRBD1 (5 bases). This CDR3 comprises 17 residues. CDR1 and CDR2 from the germline V gene are LNHNV and YYDKDF (reference sequence). The V end lost 2 bases, the J end lost 3 bases, and 20 bases lay between the germline ends. The CDR3 coding sequence is TGTGCCACCAGCAGAACCCGGCCCTCCAGGGCCAGCTACGAGCAGTACTTC. It encodes CATSRTRPSRASYEQYF.

The J gene is TRBJ2-7, the V gene TRBV5-5; 7 bases line up with TRBD1. The CDR3 has 15 residues. The V and J ends lost 1 base and 4 bases, in that order; junction bases with no gene match: 8. The V gene's germline CDR1 is SGHKS and CDR2 YYEKEE (reference sequence). CDR3 bases: TGTGCCAGCAGCTTGCATTGGGACAGACGGTACGAGCAGTACTTC. Residues: CASSLHWDRRYEQYF.

The chain joins TRBV2 to TRBJ1-2; a possible D gene is TRBD1 (5 bases). Germline-derived CDR1 and CDR2 are SNHLY and FYNNEI. The CDR3 consists of 14 residues. Trimming stripped 4 bases from V and 4 bases from J, with 13 bases between. The CDR3 sequence: CASSVRGEGYGYTF. DNA for the CDR3: TGTGCCAGCAGTGTTCGAGGGGAGGGCTATGGCTACACCTTC.

This chain joins TRBV13 and TRBJ2-3; no firm D call. Trimming shortened V by 0 bases and J by 0 bases, and 4 bases separated the two germline ends. Germline loops: CDR1 PRHDT, CDR2 FYEKMQ (reference sequence). The CDR3 is made up of 14 amino acids. CDR3 coding DNA: TGTGCCAGCAGCTTAGGTCCTAGCACAGATACGCAGTATTTT. Translated: CASSLGPSTDTQYF.

The chain uses TRBV7-2 and TRBJ1-5; 10 bases are shared with TRBD1. Unmatched junction bases numbered 18, after V lost 5 bases and J lost 5 bases. The germline V gene encodes CDR1 SGHTA and CDR2 FQGNSA. The CDR3 is 19 amino acids. CDR3 protein: CASSKKPTYGTGDHQPQHF. In DNA form, the CDR3 reads TGTGCCAGCAGCAAGAAACCGACTTACGGGACAGGGGACCATCAGCCCCAGCATTTT.

The chain recombines TRBV5-4 with TRBJ2-3; 16 bases are a match to TRBD2. Trimming removed 4 bases from V and 8 bases from J; junction bases left unmatched: 4. Germline assignment: CDR1 SGHNT and CDR2 YYREEE (reference sequence). This CDR3 has 15 amino acids. The CDR3 coding sequence is TGTGCCAGCAGCCCGGGACTAGCGGGGGGGTTTACGCAGTATTTT. It encodes CASSPGLAGGFTQYF.

The genes are TRBV7-2 and TRBJ2-7, with unresolved D. The length of the CDR3 is 15 residues. Germline-derived CDR1 and CDR2 are SGHTA and FQGNSA. V was clipped by 6 bases and J by 2 bases, with 17 bases between them. CDR3 in amino acids: CASRLSPDTTYEQYF. The CDR3 DNA reads as TGTGCCAGCAGACTCTCTCCCGACACCACCTACGAGCAGTACTTC.

This chain joins TRBV12-5 and TRBJ2-7, with D tentatively TRBD2 (5 bases). Germline V gene data show CDR1 as LGHNT and CDR2 as FRNRAP. V was cut by 3 bases and J by 6 bases, with 6 bases left in between. CDR3 length: 11 residues. CDR3 coding DNA: TGTGCTAGTGGTTTTGCGGGCGAGCAGTACTTC. Amino acid sequence: CASGFAGEQYF.

This clone occurred once. The CDR3 protein is CASSSGLAVNEQFF. CDR3 bases: TGTGCCAGCAGTTCGGGACTAGCGGTGAATGAGCAGTTCTTC. The rearrangement uses TRBV27 and TRBJ2-1; 11 nucleotides line up with TRBD2. This CDR3 contains 14 residues. Germline CDR1 is MNHEY and CDR2 is SMNVEV (reference sequence). The ends lost 4 bases at V and 7 bases at J; junction bases unmatched: 3.

The chain combines TRBV18 with TRBJ2-7; 9 nucleotides match TRBD1. Germline lookup yields CDR1 KGHSH and CDR2 LQKENI. The CDR3 loop spans 16 amino acids. V was pared by 1 base and J by 2 bases, with 6 bases of the junction left unmatched. The CDR3 coding sequence is TGTGCCAGCTCACCACGGGGACAGGGTGGGGCCTACGAGCAGTACTTC. Its translation is CASSPRGQGGAYEQYF.

The chain joins TRBV9 to TRBJ2-1; 10 bases agree with TRBD2. The CDR3 loop spans 15 amino acids. Germline-derived CDR1 and CDR2 are SGDLS and YYNGEE. J was trimmed by 9 bases and V by 3 bases; bases with no gene match: 9. The CDR3 sequence is CASSDRLAGDGEQFF. CDR3 nucleotide sequence: TGTGCCAGCAGCGATCGGCTAGCGGGGGATGGTGAGCAGTTCTTC.